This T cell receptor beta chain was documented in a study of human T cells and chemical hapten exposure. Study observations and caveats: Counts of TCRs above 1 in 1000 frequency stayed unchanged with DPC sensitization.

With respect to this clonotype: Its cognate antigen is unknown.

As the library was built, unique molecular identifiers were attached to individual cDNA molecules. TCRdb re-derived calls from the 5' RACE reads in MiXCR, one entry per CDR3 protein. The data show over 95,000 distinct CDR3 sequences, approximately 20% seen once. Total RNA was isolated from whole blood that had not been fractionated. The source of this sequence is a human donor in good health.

This CDR3 reads CSAWTSGTGEQYF. CDR3 DNA sequence: TGCAGTGCTTGGACTAGCGGGACTGGCGAGCAGTACTTC. The chain couples TRBV20-1 to TRBJ2-7, with TRBD2 matching over 12 bases. The germline gives CDR1 DFQATT, CDR2 SNEGSKA (reference sequence). This CDR3 comprises 13 residues. The V and J ends lost 5 bases and 6 bases, in that order; junction bases with no gene match: 5.